This T cell receptor beta chain is from a study of cytomegalovirus exposure and HLA in healthy donors. Germline CDR1 SGHKS, CDR2 YYEKEE (reference sequence). V gave up 4 bases and J gave up 3 bases; unmatched junction bases: 7. The CDR3 totals 15 residues. Study observations and caveats: Specific recognition of CMV antigens was confirmed in vitro for three chains (all CMV-associated). After further analysis at a later stage, 17,000 or so TCR beta sequences were associated with HLA alleles at 0.05 false discovery rate.

The PCR had 60 Vbeta and 13 Jbeta primers. Using immunoSEQ multiplex PCR, the repertoire was profiled, and TCRdb retains in-frame clones only, with some absent. This sample has approximately 60,000 clones; about 80% occur once, and the top ten carry approximately 1.7%. Remarks on this clone: Its antigen is not known.

The sequencing sample was made of PBMCs. The TCR originated in a man aged 35 to 55 in good health and CMV-seronegative. The J gene is TRBJ2-3, the V gene TRBV5-5, with TRBD1 identical over 8 bases. CDR3 sequence reads: CASSPRTGQTDTQYF. The CDR3, as DNA: TGTGCCAGCAGCCCCCGGACAGGGCAGACAGATACGCAGTATTTT. Full variable domain (remainder filled in from reference TRBV5-5 and TRBJ2-3): DAGVTQSPTHLIKTRGQQVTLRCSPISGHKSVSWYQQVLGQGPQFIFQYYEKEERGRGNFPDRFSARQFPNYSSELNVNALLLGDSALYLCASSPRTGQTDTQYFGPGTRLTVL.